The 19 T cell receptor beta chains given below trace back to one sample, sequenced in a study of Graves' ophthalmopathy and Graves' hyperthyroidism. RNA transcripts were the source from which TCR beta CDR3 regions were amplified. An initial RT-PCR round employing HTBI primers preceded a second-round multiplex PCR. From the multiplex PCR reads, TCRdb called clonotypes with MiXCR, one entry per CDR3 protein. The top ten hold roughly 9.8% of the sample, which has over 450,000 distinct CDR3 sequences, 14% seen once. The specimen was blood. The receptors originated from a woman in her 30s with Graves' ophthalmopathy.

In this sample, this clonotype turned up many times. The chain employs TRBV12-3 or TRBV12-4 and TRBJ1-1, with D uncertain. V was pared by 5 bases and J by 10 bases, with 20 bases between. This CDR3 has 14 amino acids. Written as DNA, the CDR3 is TGTGCCAGCAGTCCCCAAGACGTAGCCTTCGGAGCTTTCTTT. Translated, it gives CASSPQDVAFGAFF.

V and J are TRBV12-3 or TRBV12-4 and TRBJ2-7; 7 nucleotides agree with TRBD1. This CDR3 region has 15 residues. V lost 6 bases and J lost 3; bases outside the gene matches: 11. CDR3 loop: CASSPRGQGVYEQYF. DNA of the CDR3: TGTGCCAGCAGCCCACGTGGCCAGGGGGTCTACGAGCAGTACTTC.

In nucleotides, the CDR3 is TGTGCCAGCAGCCAAGACCCTGCGACGAACACTGAAGCTTTCTTT. It encodes CASSQDPATNTEAFF. The chain links TRBV4-2 to TRBJ1-1; D unresolved. CDR3 length: 15 residues. In germline, CDR1 is LGHNA, CDR2 YNFKEQ. Trimming removed 0 bases from V and 1 base from J, with 9 bases in between.

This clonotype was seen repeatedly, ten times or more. CDR3 nucleotide sequence: TGTGCCAGCAGTTTAGGCCACTATGGCTACACCTTC. Protein product: CASSLGHYGYTF. The chain is built from TRBV28 and TRBJ1-2; D remains unclear. CDR1 is MDHEN and CDR2 is SYDVKM in the germline V gene. The CDR3 is 12 amino acids. V lost 2 bases, J lost 3 bases, and 4 bases lay in between.

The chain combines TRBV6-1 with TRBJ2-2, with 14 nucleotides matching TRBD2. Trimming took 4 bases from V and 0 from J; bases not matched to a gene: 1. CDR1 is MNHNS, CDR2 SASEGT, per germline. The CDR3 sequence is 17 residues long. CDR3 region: CASSGGLAGANTGELFF. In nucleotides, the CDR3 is TGTGCCAGCAGTGGGGGACTAGCGGGAGCGAACACCGGGGAGCTGTTTTTT.

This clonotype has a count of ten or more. The CDR3 reads CASSGLRGLAGSGGELFF. CDR3 in DNA: TGCGCCAGCAGTGGATTGCGAGGCCTAGCGGGATCGGGCGGGGAGCTGTTTTTT. The chain combines TRBV10-1 with TRBJ2-2; 9 bases line up with TRBD2. The CDR3 length is 18 residues. Trimming took 4 bases from V and 7 from J; bases not matched to a gene: 16. Germline-derived CDR1 and CDR2 are WNHNN and SYGVQD (reference sequence).

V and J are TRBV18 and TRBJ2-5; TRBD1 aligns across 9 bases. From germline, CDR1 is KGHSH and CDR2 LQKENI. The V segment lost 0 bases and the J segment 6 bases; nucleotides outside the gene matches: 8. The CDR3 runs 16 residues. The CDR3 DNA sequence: TGTGCCAGCTCACCACCGACCGGGACAGGGAGACAGACCCAGTACTTC. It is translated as CASSPPTGTGRQTQYF. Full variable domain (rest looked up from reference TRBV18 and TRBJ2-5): NAGVMQNPRHLVRRRGQEARLRCSPMKGHSHVYWYRQLPEEGLKFMVYLQKENIIDESGMPKERFSAEFPKEGPSILRIQQVVRGDSAAYFCASSPPTGTGRQTQYFGPGTRLLVL.

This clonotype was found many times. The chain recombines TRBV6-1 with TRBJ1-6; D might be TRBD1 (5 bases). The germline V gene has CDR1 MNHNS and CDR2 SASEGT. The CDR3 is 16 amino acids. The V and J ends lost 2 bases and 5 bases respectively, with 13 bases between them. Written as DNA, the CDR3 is TGTGCCAGCAGTGAAAGTTGGGGGTCCGATAATTCACCCCTCCACTTT. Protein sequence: CASSESWGSDNSPLHF.

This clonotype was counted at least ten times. The CDR3 bases are TGTGCCAGCAGCCAAGGACCGCAGCGGGCGGGCATCTCCTACGAGCAGTACTTC. It specifies CASSQGPQRAGISYEQYF. This chain joins TRBV3-1 and TRBJ2-7; D may be TRBD2 (6 bases). CDR1 LGHDT and CDR2 YNNKEL come from the germline V gene (reference sequence). The CDR3 totals 18 residues. Trimming shortened V by 1 base and J by 0 bases, and 19 bases separated the two germline ends.

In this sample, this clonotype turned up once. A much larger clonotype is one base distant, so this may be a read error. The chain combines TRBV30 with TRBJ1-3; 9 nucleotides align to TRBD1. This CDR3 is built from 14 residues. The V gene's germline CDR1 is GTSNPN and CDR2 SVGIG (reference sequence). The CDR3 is CVWGQGNSGNTIYF. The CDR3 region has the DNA TGTGTCTGGGGACAGGGCAACTCTGGAAACACCATATATTTT.

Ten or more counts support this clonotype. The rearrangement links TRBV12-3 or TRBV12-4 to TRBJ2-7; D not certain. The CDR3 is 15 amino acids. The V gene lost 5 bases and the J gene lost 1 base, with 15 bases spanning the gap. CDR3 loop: CASSVDGLASYEQYF. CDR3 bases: TGTGCCAGCAGTGTGGACGGTCTCGCTTCCTACGAGCAGTACTTC.

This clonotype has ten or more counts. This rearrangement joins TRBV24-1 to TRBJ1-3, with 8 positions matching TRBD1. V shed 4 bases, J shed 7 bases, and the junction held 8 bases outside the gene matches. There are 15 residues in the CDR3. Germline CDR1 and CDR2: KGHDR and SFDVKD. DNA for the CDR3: TGTGCCACCAGTGACCCGGGACAGGATGGGAACACCATATATTTT. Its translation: CATSDPGQDGNTIYF.

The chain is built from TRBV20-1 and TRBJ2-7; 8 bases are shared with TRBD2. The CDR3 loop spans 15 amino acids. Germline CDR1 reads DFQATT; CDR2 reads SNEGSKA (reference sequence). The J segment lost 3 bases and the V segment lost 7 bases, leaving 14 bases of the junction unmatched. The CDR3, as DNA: TGCAGTGTTATAATGATGGCGGGAGGTAACTACGAGCAGTACTTC. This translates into CSVIMMAGGNYEQYF.

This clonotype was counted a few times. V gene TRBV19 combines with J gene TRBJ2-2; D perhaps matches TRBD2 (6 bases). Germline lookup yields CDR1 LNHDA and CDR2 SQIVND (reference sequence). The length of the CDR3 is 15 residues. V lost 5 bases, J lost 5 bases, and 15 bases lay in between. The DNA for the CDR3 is TGTGCCAGTAGTCTGGCGGGATTGGTAACCGGGGAGCTGTTTTTT. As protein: CASSLAGLVTGELFF.

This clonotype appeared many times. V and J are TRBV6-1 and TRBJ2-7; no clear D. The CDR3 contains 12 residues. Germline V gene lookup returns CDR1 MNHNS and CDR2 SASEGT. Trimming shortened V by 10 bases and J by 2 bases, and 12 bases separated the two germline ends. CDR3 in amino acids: CATHGSPYEQYF. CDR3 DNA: TGTGCCACCCACGGCAGCCCCTACGAGCAGTACTTC.

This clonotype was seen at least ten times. The CDR3 DNA is TGTGCCAGCACTAGACAGGAGAACACTGAAGCTTTCTTT. This gives the protein CASTRQENTEAFF. V is TRBV2 and J is TRBJ1-1; tentative D call: TRBD1 (6 bases). The germline CDR1 and CDR2 sequences are SNHLY and FYNNEI. Trimming took off 7 bases at V and 1 base at J, with 10 bases between the two ends. The length of the CDR3 is 13 residues.

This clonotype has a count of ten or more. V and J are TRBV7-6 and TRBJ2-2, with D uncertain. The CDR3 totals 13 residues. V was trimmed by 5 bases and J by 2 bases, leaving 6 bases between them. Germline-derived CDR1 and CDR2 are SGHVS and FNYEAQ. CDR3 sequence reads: CASSRQNTGELFF. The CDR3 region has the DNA TGTGCCAGCAGCCGACAAAACACCGGGGAGCTGTTTTTT. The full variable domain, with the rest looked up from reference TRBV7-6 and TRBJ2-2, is GAGVSQSPRYKVTKRGQDVALRCDPISGHVSLYWYRQALGQGPEFLTYFNYEAQQDKSGLPNDRFSAERPEGSISTLTIQRTEQRDSAMYRCASSRQNTGELFFGEGSRLTVL.

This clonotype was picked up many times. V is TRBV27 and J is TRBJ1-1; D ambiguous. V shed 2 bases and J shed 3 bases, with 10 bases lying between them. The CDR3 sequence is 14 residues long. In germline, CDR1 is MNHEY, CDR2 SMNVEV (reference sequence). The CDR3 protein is CASSLGRRHTEAFF. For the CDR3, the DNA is TGTGCCAGCAGTTTAGGCAGGCGCCACACTGAAGCTTTCTTT.

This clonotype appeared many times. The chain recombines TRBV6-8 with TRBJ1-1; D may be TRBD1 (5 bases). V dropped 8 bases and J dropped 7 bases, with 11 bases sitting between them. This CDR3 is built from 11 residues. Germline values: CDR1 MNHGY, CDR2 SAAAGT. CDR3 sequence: CASSQGSEAFF. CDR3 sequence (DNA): TGTGCCAGCTCTCAGGGCAGTGAAGCTTTCTTT.